This is a list of T cell receptor beta chains from one sample in a study of shared clonotypes between healthy human individuals. Clones were read by immunoSEQ multiplex PCR, and TCRdb kept only the in-frame ones, dropping some. Of a few million clones listed, more than 80% are singletons. The specimen sequenced was naive CD4+ T cells sorted from blood. These receptors originate from a man aged 18 to 29 in good health. The CDR3 runs from the conserved cysteine through the conserved F or W. D genes are given only for firm matches. Clone sizes are given selectively: once, few, many, or a class where the clone is expanded.

cdr3_length: 13; v_call: TRBV6-1; d_call: .; j_call: TRBJ1-1; clone_size: .; cdr3_nt: TGTGCCAGCACCAGACAAATGAACACTGAAGCTTTCTTT; cdr3_aa: CASTRQMNTEAFF
cdr3_length: 15; v_call: TRBV30; d_call: TRBD2; j_call: TRBJ2-4; clone_size: .; cdr3_nt: TGTGCCTGGAGTGGTCAGCGGGAGTGGGATGACATTCAGTACTTC; cdr3_aa: CAWSGQREWDDIQYF
cdr3_length: 11; v_call: TRBV28; d_call: .; j_call: TRBJ2-7; clone_size: .; cdr3_nt: TGTGCCAGCAGTTTAGGGCTGGTGCAGTACTTC; cdr3_aa: CASSLGLVQYF
cdr3_length: 16; v_call: TRBV4-1; d_call: TRBD2; j_call: TRBJ2-7; clone_size: .; cdr3_nt: TGCGCCAGCAGCCCGAGGGGGGGCGGGAGGGCCTACGAGCAGTACTTC; cdr3_aa: CASSPRGGGRAYEQYF
cdr3_length: 16; v_call: TRBV11-3; d_call: TRBD1; j_call: TRBJ2-7; clone_size: .; cdr3_nt: TGTGCCAGCAGCCCTGGGTCGGGACAGGGAATCTACGAGCAGTACTTC; cdr3_aa: CASSPGSGQGIYEQYF
cdr3_length: 13; v_call: TRBV5-1; d_call: .; j_call: TRBJ2-5; clone_size: .; cdr3_nt: TGCGCCAGCAGCTCGGGACTGAGGGAGACCCAGTACTTC; cdr3_aa: CASSSGLRETQYF
cdr3_length: 17; v_call: TRBV19; d_call: TRBD2; j_call: TRBJ2-3; clone_size: once; cdr3_nt: TGTGCCAGTAGTATAGATGGAGCGGGATCAATCACAGATACGCAGTATTTT; cdr3_aa: CASSIDGAGSITDTQYF
cdr3_length: 15; v_call: TRBV5-1; d_call: TRBD2; j_call: TRBJ2-5; clone_size: .; cdr3_nt: TGCGCCAGCAGCCGTACTAGCGGGCCTGAGGAGACCCAGTACTTC; cdr3_aa: CASSRTSGPEETQYF
cdr3_length: 16; v_call: TRBV5-4; d_call: .; j_call: TRBJ2-4; clone_size: .; cdr3_nt: TGTGCCAGCAGCTTGGATGGGGGCATAGCCAAAAACATTCAGTACTTC; cdr3_aa: CASSLDGGIAKNIQYF
cdr3_length: 15; v_call: TRBV5-4; d_call: TRBD1; j_call: TRBJ2-1; clone_size: .; cdr3_nt: TGTGCCAGCAGCTCCCCCTTACAGGGGATCGATGAGCAGTTCTTC; cdr3_aa: CASSSPLQGIDEQFF
cdr3_length: 14; v_call: TRBV5-4; d_call: .; j_call: TRBJ2-7; clone_size: .; cdr3_nt: TGTGCCAGCAGCGCCCAGGAAGGGTCCTACGAGCAGTACTTC; cdr3_aa: CASSAQEGSYEQYF
cdr3_length: 10; v_call: TRBV6-4; d_call: .; j_call: TRBJ2-7; clone_size: .; cdr3_nt: TGTGCCAGCAGCACCCACGAGCAGTACTTC; cdr3_aa: CASSTHEQYF
cdr3_length: 16; v_call: TRBV6-5; d_call: .; j_call: TRBJ1-1; clone_size: once; cdr3_nt: TGTGCCAGCAGTTATCTAGGGCCTATGGGGAACACTGAAGCTTTCTTT; cdr3_aa: CASSYLGPMGNTEAFF
cdr3_length: 13; v_call: TRBV28; d_call: .; j_call: TRBJ1-1; clone_size: once; cdr3_nt: TGTGCCAGCAGTTTGATCAGGGGCACTGAAGCTTTCTTT; cdr3_aa: CASSLIRGTEAFF
cdr3_length: 15; v_call: TRBV6-1; d_call: TRBD1; j_call: TRBJ1-1; clone_size: .; cdr3_nt: TGTGCCAGCAGTGTCCTATCGGTAGGGGGCCCTGAAGCTTTCTTT; cdr3_aa: CASSVLSVGGPEAFF
cdr3_length: 16; v_call: TRBV19; d_call: TRBD1; j_call: TRBJ1-5; clone_size: few; cdr3_nt: TGTGCCAGTAGTAGGCGGGACAGCAAGTCGGCTCAGCCCCAGCATTTT; cdr3_aa: CASSRRDSKSAQPQHF
cdr3_length: 13; v_call: TRBV19; d_call: .; j_call: TRBJ1-5; clone_size: .; cdr3_nt: TGTGCCAGTCGGATCATTGGCAATCAGCCCCAGCATTTT; cdr3_aa: CASRIIGNQPQHF
cdr3_length: 15; v_call: TRBV6-1; d_call: .; j_call: TRBJ1-5; clone_size: .; cdr3_nt: TGTGCCAGCAGTGAAGGATCTCGGGGACATCAGCCCCAGCATTTT; cdr3_aa: CASSEGSRGHQPQHF
cdr3_length: 12; v_call: TRBV18; d_call: .; j_call: TRBJ2-1; clone_size: .; cdr3_nt: TGTGCCAGCTCACCATCCGGGATTGAGCAGTTCTTC; cdr3_aa: CASSPSGIEQFF
cdr3_length: 15; v_call: TRBV5-1; d_call: TRBD2; j_call: TRBJ2-7; clone_size: once; cdr3_nt: TGCGCCAGCAGCACTTTGAGCGGGGGCGCCTACGAGCAGTACTTC; cdr3_aa: CASSTLSGGAYEQYF
cdr3_length: 16; v_call: TRBV5-4; d_call: .; j_call: TRBJ2-2; clone_size: .; cdr3_nt: TGTGCCAGCAGTTCCCCCCGGGGGGCTAACACCGGGGAGCTGTTTTTT; cdr3_aa: CASSSPRGANTGELFF
cdr3_length: 14; v_call: TRBV30; d_call: .; j_call: TRBJ2-2; clone_size: few; cdr3_nt: TGTGCCTGGAGTCCCCCATCGAACACCGGGGAGCTGTTTTTT; cdr3_aa: CAWSPPSNTGELFF
cdr3_length: 14; v_call: TRBV2; d_call: .; j_call: TRBJ1-3; clone_size: .; cdr3_nt: TGTGCCAGCAGTGAATCTGGGGTTGGAAACACCATATATTTT; cdr3_aa: CASSESGVGNTIYF
cdr3_length: 17; v_call: TRBV18; d_call: .; j_call: TRBJ2-3; clone_size: .; cdr3_nt: TGTGCCAGCTCACCGGGAGAGCGGCCTCGGGGCACAGATACGCAGTATTTT; cdr3_aa: CASSPGERPRGTDTQYF
cdr3_length: 14; v_call: TRBV9; d_call: .; j_call: TRBJ2-7; clone_size: .; cdr3_nt: TGTGCCAGCAGCGTAGAGCAGGGTCCCTACGAGCAGTACTTC; cdr3_aa: CASSVEQGPYEQYF
cdr3_length: 16; v_call: TRBV10-2; d_call: TRBD2; j_call: TRBJ2-7; clone_size: once; cdr3_nt: TGCGCCAGCAGTGAAGTAGCCGGGACTAGCGGCTACGAGCAGTACTTC; cdr3_aa: CASSEVAGTSGYEQYF
cdr3_length: 12; v_call: TRBV6-5; d_call: .; j_call: TRBJ2-7; clone_size: .; cdr3_nt: TGTGCCAGCAAAGGTAGCTCCTACGAGCAGTACTTC; cdr3_aa: CASKGSSYEQYF
cdr3_length: 17; v_call: TRBV4-1; d_call: TRBD2; j_call: TRBJ2-5; clone_size: .; cdr3_nt: TGCGCCAGCAGCCAAGGCCGGACTAGCGGGGGCCAAGAGACCCAGTACTTC; cdr3_aa: CASSQGRTSGGQETQYF
cdr3_length: 12; v_call: TRBV5-6; d_call: .; j_call: TRBJ2-7; clone_size: .; cdr3_nt: TGTGCCAGCAGCTTGGTTTCCTACGAGCAGTACTTC; cdr3_aa: CASSLVSYEQYF
cdr3_length: 15; v_call: TRBV6-5; d_call: .; j_call: TRBJ2-2; clone_size: .; cdr3_nt: TGTGCCAGCAGCCCCGCGGACTTGTTCACCGGGGAGCTGTTTTTT; cdr3_aa: CASSPADLFTGELFF
cdr3_length: 15; v_call: TRBV5-4; d_call: TRBD1; j_call: TRBJ2-7; clone_size: .; cdr3_nt: TGTGCCAGCAGCTTGGGGGGAGACAGGGGGCGCGAGCAGTACTTC; cdr3_aa: CASSLGGDRGREQYF
cdr3_length: 15; v_call: TRBV5-4; d_call: TRBD1; j_call: TRBJ1-1; clone_size: .; cdr3_nt: TGTGCCAGCAGCTACCTGACAGGGGGGAACACTGAAGCTTTCTTT; cdr3_aa: CASSYLTGGNTEAFF
cdr3_length: 14; v_call: TRBV19; d_call: .; j_call: TRBJ2-2; clone_size: .; cdr3_nt: TGTGCCAGTATCGACCCAGGGGACACCGGGGAGCTGTTTTTT; cdr3_aa: CASIDPGDTGELFF
cdr3_length: 17; v_call: TRBV7-2; d_call: .; j_call: TRBJ2-7; clone_size: .; cdr3_nt: TGTGCCAGCAGCTTGATCCGCATCGGGCGGGTTTCCTACGAGCAGTACTTC; cdr3_aa: CASSLIRIGRVSYEQYF